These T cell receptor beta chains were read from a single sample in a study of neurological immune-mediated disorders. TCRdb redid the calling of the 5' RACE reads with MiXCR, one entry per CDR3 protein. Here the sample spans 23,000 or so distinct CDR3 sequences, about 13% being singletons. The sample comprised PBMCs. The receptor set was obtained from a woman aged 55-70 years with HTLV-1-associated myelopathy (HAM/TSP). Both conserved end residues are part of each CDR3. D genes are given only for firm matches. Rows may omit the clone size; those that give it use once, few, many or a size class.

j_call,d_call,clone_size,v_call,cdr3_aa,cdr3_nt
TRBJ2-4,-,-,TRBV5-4,CASSTLRASVPQNIQYF,TGTGCCAGCAGCACCTTGAGGGCTAGCGTTCCCCAAAACATTCAGTACTTC
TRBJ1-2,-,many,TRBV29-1,CSVGVSFDYGYTF,TGCAGCGTCGGTGTCTCGTTCGACTATGGCTACACCTTC
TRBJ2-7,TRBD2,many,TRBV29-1,CGCLWGGGEQYF,TGCGGATGCCTGTGGGGGGGAGGCGAGCAGTACTTC
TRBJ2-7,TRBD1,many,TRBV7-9,CATSTGQSSYEQYF,TGTGCCACCTCGACAGGGCAGAGCTCCTACGAGCAGTACTTC
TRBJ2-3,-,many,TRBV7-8,CASSFLSPSSTDTQYF,TGTGCCAGCAGCTTTCTTTCACCTTCAAGCACAGATACGCAGTATTTT
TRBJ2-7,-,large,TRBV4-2,CASSPPSSSYEQYF,TGTGCCAGCAGCCCCCCTAGCAGCTCCTACGAGCAGTACTTC
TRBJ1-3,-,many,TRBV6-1,CASSEALRAGNTIYF,TGTGCCAGCAGTGAAGCGCTCAGGGCTGGAAACACCATATATTTT
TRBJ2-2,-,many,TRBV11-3,CASSLRGPSRAGELFF,TGTGCCAGCAGCTTACGTGGGCCCTCTCGGGCCGGGGAGCTGTTTTTT
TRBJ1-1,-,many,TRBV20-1,CSANNRAKGTEAFF,TGCAGTGCTAATAACAGGGCTAAAGGCACTGAAGCTTTCTTT
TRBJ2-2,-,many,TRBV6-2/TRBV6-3,CASTALGGNTGELFF,TGTGCCAGCACCGCGTTGGGGGGGAACACCGGGGAGCTGTTTTTT
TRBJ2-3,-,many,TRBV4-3,CASSQDSGADTQYF,TGCGCCAGCAGCCAAGATTCGGGGGCAGATACGCAGTATTTT
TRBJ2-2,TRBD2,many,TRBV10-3,CAISESHGGGGAGELFF,TGTGCCATCAGTGAGTCGCACGGCGGGGGAGGAGCCGGGGAGCTGTTTTTT
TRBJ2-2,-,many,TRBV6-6,CAGSSANTGELFF,TGTGCCGGCAGTTCCGCGAATACCGGGGAGCTGTTTTTT
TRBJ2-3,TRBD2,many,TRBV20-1,CSARTSGALTDTQYF,TGCAGTGCTAGAACTAGCGGGGCCCTCACAGATACGCAGTATTTT
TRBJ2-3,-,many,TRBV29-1,CSVDSRADTQYF,TGCAGCGTTGATTCGCGGGCAGATACGCAGTATTTT
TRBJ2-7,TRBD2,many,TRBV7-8,CASSPGTSGTREQYF,TGTGCCAGCAGCCCCGGGACTAGCGGGACGCGGGAGCAGTACTTC
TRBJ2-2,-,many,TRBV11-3,CASSRRAGNTGELFF,TGTGCCAGCAGTCGCAGGGCGGGGAACACCGGGGAGCTGTTTTTT
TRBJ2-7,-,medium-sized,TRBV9,CASSPSRASYEQYF,TGTGCCAGCAGCCCCTCTAGGGCGTCCTACGAGCAGTACTTC
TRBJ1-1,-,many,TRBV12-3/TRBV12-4,CASSLWPSEAFF,TGTGCCAGCAGTTTATGGCCCTCGGAAGCTTTCTTT
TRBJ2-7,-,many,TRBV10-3,CAIRGGSYEQYF,TGTGCCATCAGGGGGGGCTCCTACGAGCAGTACTTC
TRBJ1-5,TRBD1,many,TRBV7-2,CASSATGGAGQPQHF,TGTGCCAGCAGCGCCACAGGGGGCGCCGGGCAGCCCCAGCATTTT
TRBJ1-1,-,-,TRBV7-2,CASLDLNSEAFF,TGTGCCAGCCTGGACCTTAATAGTGAAGCTTTCTTT
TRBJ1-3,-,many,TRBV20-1,CSATIASKGNTIYF,TGCAGTGCTACCATCGCCTCGAAAGGAAACACCATATATTTT
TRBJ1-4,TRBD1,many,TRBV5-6,CASSFGTALGEKLFF,TGTGCCAGCAGCTTCGGGACAGCCCTAGGTGAAAAACTGTTTTTT
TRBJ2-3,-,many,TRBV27,CASSLAEDSRTDTQYF,TGTGCCAGCAGTTTGGCGGAAGACTCCCGCACAGATACGCAGTATTTT
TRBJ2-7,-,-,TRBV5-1,CASSKGGAQGSYEQYF,TGCGCCAGCAGCAAAGGGGGAGCACAAGGCTCCTACGAGCAGTACTTC
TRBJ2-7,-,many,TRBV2,CASSAPTYEQYF,TGTGCCAGCAGTGCTCCCACCTACGAGCAGTACTTC
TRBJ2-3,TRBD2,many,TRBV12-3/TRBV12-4,CASDILAGTADTQYF,TGTGCCAGCGATATACTAGCGGGAACCGCAGATACGCAGTATTTT
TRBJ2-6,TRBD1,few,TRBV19,CASSDGTGGSGANVLTF,TGTGCCAGTAGTGACGGGACAGGGGGCTCTGGGGCCAACGTCCTGACTTTC
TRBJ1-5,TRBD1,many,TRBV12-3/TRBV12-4,CASRIQGSNQPQHF,TGTGCCAGCAGGATACAGGGGAGCAATCAGCCCCAGCATTTT
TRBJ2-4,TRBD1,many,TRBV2,CASSSRQGGAKNIQYF,TGTGCCAGCTCTTCAAGACAGGGGGGAGCCAAAAACATTCAGTACTTC
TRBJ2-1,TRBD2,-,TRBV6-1,CASNTLGRTGTRFYNEQFF,TGTGCCAGCAACACACTGGGACGAACCGGGACTAGGTTCTACAATGAGCAGTTCTTC
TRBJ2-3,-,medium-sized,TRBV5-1,CASSTLQGADTQYF,TGCGCCAGCAGCACCTTGCAGGGCGCAGATACGCAGTATTTT
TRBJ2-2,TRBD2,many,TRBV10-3,CAITAGVDTGELFF,TGTGCCATCACTGCGGGAGTGGACACCGGGGAGCTGTTTTTT
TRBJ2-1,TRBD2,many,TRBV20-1,CSARDRGLAGANEQFF,TGCAGTGCTAGAGATCGGGGACTAGCGGGAGCTAATGAGCAGTTCTTC
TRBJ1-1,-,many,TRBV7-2,CASSLLGGRGTEAFF,TGTGCCAGCAGCTTATTAGGGGGGCGAGGGACTGAAGCTTTCTTT
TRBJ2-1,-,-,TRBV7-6,CASSSGGGPYNEQFF,TGTGCCAGCAGCAGTGGGGGGGGGCCCTACAATGAGCAGTTCTTC
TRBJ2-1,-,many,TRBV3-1,CASSSGTPRDEQFF,TGTGCCAGCAGCTCCGGGACACCCCGGGATGAGCAGTTCTTC
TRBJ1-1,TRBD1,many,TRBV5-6,CASSRTGVNTEAFF,TGTGCCAGCAGCCGGACAGGTGTGAACACTGAAGCTTTCTTT
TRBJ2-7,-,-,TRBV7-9,CASSTYSHSYEQYF,TGTGCCAGCAGCACCTACAGTCACTCCTACGAGCAGTACTTC
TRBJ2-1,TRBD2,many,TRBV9,CASSPTSGRISEQFF,TGTGCCAGCAGCCCGACTAGCGGGAGAATTAGTGAGCAGTTCTTC
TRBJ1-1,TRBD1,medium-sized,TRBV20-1,CSARQGGGGAFF,TGCAGTGCTAGACAGGGGGGTGGGGGAGCTTTCTTT
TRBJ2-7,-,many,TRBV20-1,CSARVAGIAYEQYF,TGCAGTGCTAGAGTGGCGGGTATCGCCTACGAGCAGTACTTC
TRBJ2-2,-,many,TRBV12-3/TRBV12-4,CASRRTPNTGELFF,TGTGCCAGCAGGCGGACACCGAACACCGGGGAGCTGTTTTTT
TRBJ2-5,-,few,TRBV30,CAWSKGGETQYF,TGTGCCTGGAGCAAGGGGGGGGAGACCCAGTACTTC
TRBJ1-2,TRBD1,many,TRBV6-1,CASSVGQGYGYTF,TGTGCCAGCAGTGTTGGACAGGGGTATGGCTACACCTTC
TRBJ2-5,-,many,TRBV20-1,CSAQNTRGSPLQETQYF,TGCAGTGCTCAAAACACTAGGGGCAGCCCCCTCCAAGAGACCCAGTACTTC
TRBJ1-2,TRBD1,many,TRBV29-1,CSGGDSDYGYTF,TGCAGCGGAGGGGACAGTGACTATGGCTACACCTTC
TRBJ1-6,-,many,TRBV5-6,CARITGPNSPLHF,TGTGCCAGGATAACAGGGCCCAATTCACCCCTCCACTTT